This T cell receptor (beta chain) was sequenced in a study of blood T cell repertoires in COVID-19. Profiling relied on immunoSEQ multiplex PCR, and the TCRdb table lists in-frame clones only, not all of them. The repertoire holds some 190,000 clones, with roughly 91% as singletons. From germline, CDR1 is SGHRS and CDR2 YFSETQ. The CDR3 sequence is 17 residues long. V gave up 3 bases and J gave up 0 bases; unmatched junction bases: 6. Material for sequencing was peripheral blood. This TCR was sampled from a human donor in a cohort sampled during active COVID-19. The chain recombines TRBV5-1 with TRBJ2-7; TRBD2 matches at 13 bases. CDR3 DNA sequence: TGCGCCAGCAGCTCTCGACTAGCGGGGGGATACTCCTACGAGCAGTACTTC. The encoded protein is CASSSRLAGGYSYEQYF.